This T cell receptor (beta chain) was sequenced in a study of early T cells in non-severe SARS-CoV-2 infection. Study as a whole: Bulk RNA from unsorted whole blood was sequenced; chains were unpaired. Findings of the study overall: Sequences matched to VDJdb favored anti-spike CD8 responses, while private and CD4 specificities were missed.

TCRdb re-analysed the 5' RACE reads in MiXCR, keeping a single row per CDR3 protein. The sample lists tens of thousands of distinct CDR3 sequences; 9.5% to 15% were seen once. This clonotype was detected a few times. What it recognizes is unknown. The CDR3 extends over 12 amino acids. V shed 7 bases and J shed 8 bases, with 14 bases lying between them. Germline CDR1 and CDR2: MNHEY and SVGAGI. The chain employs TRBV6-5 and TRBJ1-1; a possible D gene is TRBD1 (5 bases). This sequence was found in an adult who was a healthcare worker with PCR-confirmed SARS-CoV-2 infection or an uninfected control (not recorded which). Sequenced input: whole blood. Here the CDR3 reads CASNGEGLEAFF. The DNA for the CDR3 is TGTGCCAGCAATGGGGAGGGGCTCGAAGCTTTCTTT.